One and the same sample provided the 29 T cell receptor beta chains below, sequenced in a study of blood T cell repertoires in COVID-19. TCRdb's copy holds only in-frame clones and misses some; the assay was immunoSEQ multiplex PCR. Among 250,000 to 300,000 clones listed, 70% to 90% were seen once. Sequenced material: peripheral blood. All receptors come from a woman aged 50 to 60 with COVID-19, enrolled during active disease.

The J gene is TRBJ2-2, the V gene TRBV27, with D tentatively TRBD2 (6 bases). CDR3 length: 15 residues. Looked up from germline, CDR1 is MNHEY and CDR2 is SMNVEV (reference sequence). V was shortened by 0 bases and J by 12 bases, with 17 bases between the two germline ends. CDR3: CASSLSGRGSRKLFF. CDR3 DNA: TGTGCCAGCAGTTTATCCGGGCGGGGATCCCGTAAGCTGTTTTTT.

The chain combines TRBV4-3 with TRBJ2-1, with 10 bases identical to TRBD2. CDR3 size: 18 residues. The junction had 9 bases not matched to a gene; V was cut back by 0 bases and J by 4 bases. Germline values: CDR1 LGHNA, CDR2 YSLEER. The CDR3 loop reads CASSQDKALAGGYNEQFF. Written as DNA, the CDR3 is TGCGCCAGCAGCCAAGATAAGGCCTTAGCGGGGGGATACAATGAGCAGTTCTTC.

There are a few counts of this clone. The CDR3 here is CASSWTSGSHEQYF. The CDR3 DNA is TGTGCCAGCAGTTGGACTAGCGGGAGCCACGAGCAGTACTTC. The gene calls are TRBV2 and TRBJ2-7; 13 bases are a match to TRBD2. The CDR3 extends over 14 amino acids. The V and J ends lost 5 bases and 5 bases, in that order; junction bases with no gene match: 3. Germline CDR1 and CDR2: SNHLY and FYNNEI.

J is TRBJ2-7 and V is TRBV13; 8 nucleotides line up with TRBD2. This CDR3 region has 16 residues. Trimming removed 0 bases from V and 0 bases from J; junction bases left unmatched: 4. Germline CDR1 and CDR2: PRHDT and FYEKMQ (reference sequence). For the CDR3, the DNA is TGTGCCAGCAGCTTAGGCTGGCTAGCGGGCTCCTACGAGCAGTACTTC. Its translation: CASSLGWLAGSYEQYF.

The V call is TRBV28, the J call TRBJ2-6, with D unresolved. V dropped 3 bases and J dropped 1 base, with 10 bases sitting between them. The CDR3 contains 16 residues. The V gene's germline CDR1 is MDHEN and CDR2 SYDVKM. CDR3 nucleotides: TGTGCCAGCAGTTTTTTTCAGGCATCTGGGGCCAACGTCCTGACTTTC. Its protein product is CASSFFQASGANVLTF.

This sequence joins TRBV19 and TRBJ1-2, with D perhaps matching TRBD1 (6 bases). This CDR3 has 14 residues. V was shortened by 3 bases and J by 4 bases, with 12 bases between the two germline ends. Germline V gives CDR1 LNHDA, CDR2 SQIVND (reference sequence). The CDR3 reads CASSISRGGYGYTF. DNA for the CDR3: TGTGCCAGTAGTATTTCCAGGGGTGGCTATGGCTACACCTTC.

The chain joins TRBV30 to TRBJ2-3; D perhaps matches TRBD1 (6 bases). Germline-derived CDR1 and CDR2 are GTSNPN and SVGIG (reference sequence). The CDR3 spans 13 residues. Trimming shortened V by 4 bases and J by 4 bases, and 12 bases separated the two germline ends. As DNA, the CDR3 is TGTGCCTGGACAGGGGTCTTCGCAGATACGCAGTATTTT. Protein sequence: CAWTGVFADTQYF.

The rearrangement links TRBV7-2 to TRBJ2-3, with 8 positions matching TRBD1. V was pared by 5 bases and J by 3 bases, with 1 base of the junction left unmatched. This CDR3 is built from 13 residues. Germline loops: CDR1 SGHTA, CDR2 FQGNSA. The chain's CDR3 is CASSRQGTDTQYF. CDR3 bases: TGTGCCAGCAGCAGACAGGGGACAGATACGCAGTATTTT.

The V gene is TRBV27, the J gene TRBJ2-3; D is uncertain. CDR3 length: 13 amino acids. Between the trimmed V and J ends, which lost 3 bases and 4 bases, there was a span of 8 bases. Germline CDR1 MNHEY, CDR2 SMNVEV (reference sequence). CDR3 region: CASSFLPPDTQYF. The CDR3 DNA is TGTGCCAGCAGTTTTCTACCTCCAGATACGCAGTATTTT.

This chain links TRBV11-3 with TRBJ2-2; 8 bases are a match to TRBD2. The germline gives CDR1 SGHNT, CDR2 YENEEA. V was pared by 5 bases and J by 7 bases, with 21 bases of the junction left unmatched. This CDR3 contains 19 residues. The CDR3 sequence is CASSPGQTLAVPRIGELFF. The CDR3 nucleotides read TGTGCCAGCAGCCCCGGACAGACACTAGCGGTCCCAAGAATCGGGGAGCTGTTTTTT.

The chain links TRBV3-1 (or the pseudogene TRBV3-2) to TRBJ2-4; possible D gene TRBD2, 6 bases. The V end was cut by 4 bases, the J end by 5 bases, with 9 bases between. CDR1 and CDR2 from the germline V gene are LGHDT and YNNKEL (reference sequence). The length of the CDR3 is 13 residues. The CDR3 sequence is CASSRGTQNIQYF. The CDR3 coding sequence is TGTGCCAGCAGCCGCGGGACGCAAAACATTCAGTACTTC.

CDR3: CASSYLVQGSVDTQYF. CDR3 nucleotides: TGTGCCAGCAGTTACCTAGTACAGGGTTCGGTGGATACGCAGTATTTT. The chain employs TRBV6-5 and TRBJ2-3, with D perhaps TRBD1 (6 bases). Germline CDR1 reads MNHEY; CDR2 reads SVGAGI. The CDR3 loop spans 16 amino acids. Trimming took off 2 bases at V and 6 bases at J, with 18 bases between the two ends.

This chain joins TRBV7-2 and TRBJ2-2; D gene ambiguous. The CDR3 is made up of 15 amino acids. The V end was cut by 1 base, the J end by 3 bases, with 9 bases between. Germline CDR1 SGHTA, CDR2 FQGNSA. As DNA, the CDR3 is TGTGCCAGCAGCTTAGTGGCTAGATACACCGGGGAGCTGTTTTTT. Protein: CASSLVARYTGELFF.

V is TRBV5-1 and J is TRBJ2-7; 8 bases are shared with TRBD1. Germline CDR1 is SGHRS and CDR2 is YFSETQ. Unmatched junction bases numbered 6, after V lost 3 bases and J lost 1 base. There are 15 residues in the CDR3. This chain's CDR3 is CASSYTGGISYEQYF. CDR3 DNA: TGCGCCAGCAGCTATACAGGGGGGATTTCCTACGAGCAGTACTTC.

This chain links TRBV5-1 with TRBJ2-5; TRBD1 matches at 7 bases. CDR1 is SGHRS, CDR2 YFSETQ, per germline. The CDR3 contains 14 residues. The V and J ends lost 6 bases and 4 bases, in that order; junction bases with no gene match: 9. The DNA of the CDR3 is TGCGCCAGCACCACACAAGGGGGCACAGAGACCCAGTACTTC. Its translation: CASTTQGGTETQYF.

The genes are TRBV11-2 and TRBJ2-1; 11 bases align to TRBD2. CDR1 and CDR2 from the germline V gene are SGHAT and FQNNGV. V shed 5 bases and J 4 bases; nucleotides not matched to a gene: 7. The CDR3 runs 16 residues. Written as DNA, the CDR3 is TGTGCCAGCAGCGCTCAACTAGCGGGAGATTACAATGAGCAGTTCTTC. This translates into CASSAQLAGDYNEQFF.

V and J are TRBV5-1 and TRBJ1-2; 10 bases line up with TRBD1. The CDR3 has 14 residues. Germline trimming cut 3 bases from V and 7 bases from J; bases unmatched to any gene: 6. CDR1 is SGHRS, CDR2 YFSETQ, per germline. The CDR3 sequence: CASSSGQGLGGYTF. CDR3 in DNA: TGCGCCAGCAGCTCGGGACAGGGGCTTGGTGGCTACACCTTC.

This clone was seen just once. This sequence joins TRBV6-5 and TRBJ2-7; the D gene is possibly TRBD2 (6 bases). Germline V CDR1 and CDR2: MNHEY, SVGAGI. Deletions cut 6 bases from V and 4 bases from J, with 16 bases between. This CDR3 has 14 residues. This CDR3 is CASSPSGSTYEQYF. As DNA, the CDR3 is TGTGCCAGCAGCCCCTCCGGGAGTACTTACGAGCAGTACTTC.

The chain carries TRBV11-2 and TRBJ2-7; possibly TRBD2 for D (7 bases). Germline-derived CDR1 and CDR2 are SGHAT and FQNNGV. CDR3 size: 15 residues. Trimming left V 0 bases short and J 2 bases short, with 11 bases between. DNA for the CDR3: TGTGCCAGCAGCTTAGATAGGGGGGGTCCCTACGAGCAGTACTTC. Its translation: CASSLDRGGPYEQYF.

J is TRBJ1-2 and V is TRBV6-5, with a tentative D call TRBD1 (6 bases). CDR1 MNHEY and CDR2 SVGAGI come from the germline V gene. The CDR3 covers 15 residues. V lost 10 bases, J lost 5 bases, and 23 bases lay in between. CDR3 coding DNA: TGTGCCACAAGACCGACAGGCCAAGGGGAATATGGCTACACCTTC. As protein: CATRPTGQGEYGYTF.

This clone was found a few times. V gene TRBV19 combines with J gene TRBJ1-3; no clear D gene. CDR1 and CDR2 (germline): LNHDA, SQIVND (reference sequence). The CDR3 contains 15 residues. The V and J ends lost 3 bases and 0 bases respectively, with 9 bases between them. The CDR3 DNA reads TGTGCCAGTAGTATGGGCAGACCCTCTGGAAACACCATATATTTT. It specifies CASSMGRPSGNTIYF.

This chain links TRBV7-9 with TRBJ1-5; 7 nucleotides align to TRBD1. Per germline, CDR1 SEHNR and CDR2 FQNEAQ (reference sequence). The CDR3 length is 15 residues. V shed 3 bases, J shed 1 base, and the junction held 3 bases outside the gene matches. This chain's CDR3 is CASSFEGASNQPQHF. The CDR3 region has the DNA TGTGCCAGCAGCTTTGAGGGGGCAAGCAATCAGCCCCAGCATTTT.

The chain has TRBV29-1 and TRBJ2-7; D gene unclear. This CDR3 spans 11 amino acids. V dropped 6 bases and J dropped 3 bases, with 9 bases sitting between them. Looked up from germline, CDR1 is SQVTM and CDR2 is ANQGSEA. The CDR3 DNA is TGCAGCGTCGCCCAGAACTACGAGCAGTACTTC. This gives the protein CSVAQNYEQYF.

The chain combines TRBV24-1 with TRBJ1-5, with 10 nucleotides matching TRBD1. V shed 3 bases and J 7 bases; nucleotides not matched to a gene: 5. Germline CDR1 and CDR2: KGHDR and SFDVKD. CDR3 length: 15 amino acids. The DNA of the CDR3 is TGTGCCACCAGTGATCCCGGGACAGGGGACCAGCCCCAGCATTTT. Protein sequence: CATSDPGTGDQPQHF.

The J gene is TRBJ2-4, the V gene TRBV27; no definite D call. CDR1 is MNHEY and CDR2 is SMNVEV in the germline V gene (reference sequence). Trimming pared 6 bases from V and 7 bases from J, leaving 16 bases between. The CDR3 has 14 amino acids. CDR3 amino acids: CASRPLTHSNIQYF. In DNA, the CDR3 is TGTGCCAGCAGGCCACTGACACATTCCAACATTCAGTACTTC.

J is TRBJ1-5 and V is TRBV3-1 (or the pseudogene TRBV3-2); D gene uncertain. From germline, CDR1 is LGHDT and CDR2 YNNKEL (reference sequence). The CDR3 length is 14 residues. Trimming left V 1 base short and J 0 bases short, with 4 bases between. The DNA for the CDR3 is TGTGCCAGCAGCCAAGTACATAGCAATCAGCCCCAGCATTTT. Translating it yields CASSQVHSNQPQHF.

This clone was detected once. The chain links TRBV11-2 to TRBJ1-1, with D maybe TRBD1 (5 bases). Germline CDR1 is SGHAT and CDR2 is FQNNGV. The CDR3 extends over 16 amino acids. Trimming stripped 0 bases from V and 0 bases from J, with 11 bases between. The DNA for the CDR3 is TGTGCCAGCAGCTTAGATGTTTACAGGTTGAACACTGAAGCTTTCTTT. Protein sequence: CASSLDVYRLNTEAFF.

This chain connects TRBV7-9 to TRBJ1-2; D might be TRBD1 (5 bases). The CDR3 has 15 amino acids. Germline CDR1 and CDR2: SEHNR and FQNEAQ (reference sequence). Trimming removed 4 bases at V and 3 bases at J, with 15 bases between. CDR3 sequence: CASSSSRAGHYGYTF. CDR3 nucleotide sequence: TGTGCCAGCAGCTCCAGCAGGGCAGGGCACTATGGCTACACCTTC. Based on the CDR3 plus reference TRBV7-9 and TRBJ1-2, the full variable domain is DTGVSQNPRHKITKRGQNVTFRCDPISEHNRLYWYRQTLGQGPEFLTYFQNEAQLEKSRLLSDRFSAERPKGSFSTLEIQRTEQGDSAMYLCASSSSRAGHYGYTFGSGTRLTVV.

CDR3 protein: CASSYDDGGSPLHF. DNA for the CDR3: TGTGCCAGCAGTTACGACGATGGAGGTTCACCCCTCCACTTT. The chain joins TRBV6-6 to TRBJ1-6; D is undetermined. Germline V gene lookup returns CDR1 MNHNY and CDR2 SVGAGI (reference sequence). The CDR3 is 14 residues long. Trimming left V 2 bases short and J 9 bases short, with 11 bases between.